This T cell receptor (beta chain) was captured by sequencing in a study of early T cells in non-severe SARS-CoV-2 infection. Turning to the study itself: From unsorted whole blood, bulk RNA was sequenced, and the chains remained unpaired. Study outcomes and limitations: There was a bias toward anti-spike CD8 responses in VDJdb matching, which missed private and CD4 specificities.

This clonotype has only a few counts. The antigen remains unidentified. Tagging with unique molecular identifiers was applied to individual cDNA molecules. One entry per CDR3 protein results from TCRdb running MiXCR on the 5' RACE reads. The sample includes 95,000 to 120,000 distinct CDR3 sequences, around an eighth of them seen just once. Trimming removed 0 bases from V and 9 bases from J, with 13 bases in between. Per the germline V gene, CDR1 is SGHNT and CDR2 is YYREEE (reference sequence). The CDR3 has 14 residues. The source is an adult who was a healthcare worker with PCR-confirmed SARS-CoV-2 infection or an uninfected control (not recorded which). The chain has TRBV5-4 and TRBJ2-1, with unresolved D. Sequenced input: whole blood. The chain's CDR3 is CASSLVSVEGEQFF. CDR3 bases: TGTGCCAGCAGCTTGGTGAGCGTGGAAGGTGAGCAGTTCTTC.